This is a list of T cell receptor beta chains from one sample in a study of cytomegalovirus exposure and HLA in healthy donors. TCRdb's table, derived via immunoSEQ multiplex PCR, lists solely in-frame clones and lacks some. This sample has approximately 100,000 clones, with around 77% found just once. Material: PBMCs. The receptors derive from a man in his forties in good health and CMV-seropositive. CDR3s include the opening cysteine and the closing phenylalanine or tryptophan. The D gene is left open where the match is weak. A clone size is listed for some rows: how often the clone was seen (once, few, many), or a class if it is expanded.

D: .; V: TRBV14; J: TRBJ1-3; size: .; DNA: TGTGCCAGCAGCCAAGATCAGCGTAGCACCATATATTTT; CDR3: CASSQDQRSTIYF
D: .; V: TRBV2; J: TRBJ2-5; size: .; DNA: TGTGCCAGCATACAGGGCCAAGAGACCCAGTACTTC; CDR3: CASIQGQETQYF
D: TRBD1; V: TRBV27; J: TRBJ1-1; size: .; DNA: TGTGCCAGCAGTTATCGACAGGGTAGGTCCCGTGAAGCTTTCTTT; CDR3: CASSYRQGRSREAFF
D: TRBD1; V: TRBV7-9; J: TRBJ1-1; size: .; DNA: TGTGCCAGCAGCTCAGGACAGGGAATGACTGAAGCTTTCTTT; CDR3: CASSSGQGMTEAFF
D: TRBD2; V: TRBV7-2; J: TRBJ2-5; size: .; DNA: TGTGCCAGCAGCTTAGGCGATATAACTAGCGGGGACTTC; CDR3: CASSLGDITSGDF
D: .; V: TRBV19; J: TRBJ1-6; size: .; DNA: TGTGCCAGTAGTAACAGGGTGATCTCAAAGAATTCACCCCTCCACTTT; CDR3: CASSNRVISKNSPLHF
D: .; V: TRBV5-1; J: TRBJ2-7; size: .; DNA: TGCGCCAGCAGCTTGGGGCCGGGAGCCTACGAGCAGTACTTC; CDR3: CASSLGPGAYEQYF
D: .; V: TRBV5-1; J: TRBJ1-4; size: .; DNA: TGCGCCAGCAGCTACAGGGCGACTAATGAAAAACTGTTTTTT; CDR3: CASSYRATNEKLFF
D: TRBD1; V: TRBV28; J: TRBJ2-7; size: .; DNA: TGTGCCAGCAGTGATCCGGGACAGGACTACGAGCAGTACTTC; CDR3: CASSDPGQDYEQYF
D: .; V: TRBV5-4; J: TRBJ1-1; size: few; DNA: TGTGCCAGCAGCCCACAAACTCACAGCACTGAAGCTTTCTTT; CDR3: CASSPQTHSTEAFF
D: TRBD2; V: TRBV29-1; J: TRBJ2-3; size: .; DNA: TGCAGCGTTGACCGCGGGGGGGCCGGAGATACGCAGTATTTT; CDR3: CSVDRGGAGDTQYF
D: .; V: TRBV14; J: TRBJ2-7; size: .; DNA: TGTGCCAGCAGCCAAGTCGTGTCGACAGGAAAATACGAGCAGTACTTC; CDR3: CASSQVVSTGKYEQYF
D: .; V: TRBV4-3; J: TRBJ1-4; size: many; DNA: TGCGCCAGCAGCGACGAGGCCCTACGAGAAAAACTGTTTTTT; CDR3: CASSDEALREKLFF
D: .; V: TRBV5-6; J: TRBJ2-3; size: .; DNA: TGTGCCAGCAGCCCCGGCGGGGCTCCAGATACGCAGTATTTT; CDR3: CASSPGGAPDTQYF
D: .; V: TRBV23-1; J: TRBJ1-6; size: few; DNA: TGCGCCAGCAGTCAAATCCGAGCCCTCCACTTT; CDR3: CASSQIRALHF
D: .; V: TRBV7-9; J: TRBJ1-4; size: .; DNA: TGTGCCAGCAGCTTAGGGGTCGGCAGGGGAAATGAAAAACTGTTTTTT; CDR3: CASSLGVGRGNEKLFF
D: TRBD1; V: TRBV18; J: TRBJ1-5; size: once; DNA: TGTGCCAGCTCACTCGGGACAGCGAATAGCAATCAGCCCCAGCATTTT; CDR3: CASSLGTANSNQPQHF
D: TRBD1; V: TRBV29-1; J: TRBJ1-1; size: .; DNA: TGCAGCGTAGGACAGGGTGGAGATCAGGCTTTCTTT; CDR3: CSVGQGGDQAFF
D: TRBD2; V: TRBV7-9; J: TRBJ2-5; size: .; DNA: TGTGCCAGCAACGAGGTGACTAGCAAACGAGAGACCCAGTACTTC; CDR3: CASNEVTSKRETQYF
D: TRBD1; V: TRBV28; J: TRBJ2-7; size: .; DNA: TGTGCCAGCAGTGGGGACAGGTCCTACGAGCAGTACTTC; CDR3: CASSGDRSYEQYF
D: .; V: TRBV7-9; J: TRBJ1-6; size: .; DNA: TGTGCCAGCAGCTTAAGACAGTATAATTCACCCCTCCACTTT; CDR3: CASSLRQYNSPLHF
D: .; V: TRBV9; J: TRBJ1-1; size: .; DNA: TGTGCCAGCAGCGTAACAACGAACACTGAAGCTTTCTTT; CDR3: CASSVTTNTEAFF
D: .; V: TRBV6-5; J: TRBJ1-5; size: .; DNA: TGTGCCAGCAGTAAAACAGGGAAAACGAATCAGCCCCAGCATTTT; CDR3: CASSKTGKTNQPQHF
D: .; V: TRBV2; J: TRBJ1-5; size: .; DNA: TGTGCCAGCAGTGTGGGAAGTGTGGGGGGTCAGCCCCAGCATTTT; CDR3: CASSVGSVGGQPQHF
D: TRBD1; V: TRBV5-4; J: TRBJ2-7; size: .; DNA: TGTGCCAGCAGCCAATCCGGGACAGGGGGGCGGGAGCAGTACTTC; CDR3: CASSQSGTGGREQYF
D: TRBD1; V: TRBV18; J: TRBJ1-2; size: .; DNA: TGTGCCAGCTCACCTGACAGGGGCAATAACTATGGCTACACCTTC; CDR3: CASSPDRGNNYGYTF
D: .; V: TRBV2; J: TRBJ1-2; size: .; DNA: TGTGCCAGCAGTCCCCGAGGCTCTGGCTACACCTTC; CDR3: CASSPRGSGYTF
D: TRBD1; V: TRBV7-6; J: TRBJ2-7; size: .; DNA: TGTGCCAGCAGCTTATCTTCCGGGACAGGGAGTCACGAGCAGTACTTC; CDR3: CASSLSSGTGSHEQYF
D: TRBD2; V: TRBV6-5; J: TRBJ2-7; size: few; DNA: TGTGCCAGCAGTTACTCCAGCGGGGGCCGCTACGAGCAGTACTTC; CDR3: CASSYSSGGRYEQYF
D: TRBD1; V: TRBV7-9; J: TRBJ2-3; size: .; DNA: TGTGCCAGCAGTCCGGACAGGGTGACCCCAGATACGCAGTATTTT; CDR3: CASSPDRVTPDTQYF
D: TRBD2; V: TRBV9; J: TRBJ2-3; size: once; DNA: TGTGCCAGCAGCACCCGGGGGGATGGCACAGATACGCAGTATTTT; CDR3: CASSTRGDGTDTQYF
D: .; V: TRBV4-1; J: TRBJ1-4; size: .; DNA: TGCGCCAGCAACACCGAGGCGGGGGAAAAACTGTTTTTT; CDR3: CASNTEAGEKLFF
D: TRBD1; V: TRBV7-2; J: TRBJ1-6; size: .; DNA: TGTGCCAGCAGCTTAGCGAGGACAGGGAATTCACCCCTCCACTTT; CDR3: CASSLARTGNSPLHF
D: TRBD1; V: TRBV7-2; J: TRBJ1-4; size: .; DNA: TGTGCCAGCAGCTTAGTCGGGACAGGGGGTGAAAAACTGTTTTTT; CDR3: CASSLVGTGGEKLFF